This T cell receptor (beta chain) came from a study of T cells in Graves' hyperthyroidism and ophthalmopathy. Study context: Peripheral blood was collected at initial diagnosis, before any treatment. Study observations and caveats: Most thyroid clonotypes expanded above 0.001 were also detected in blood.

Trimming pared 6 bases from V and 8 bases from J, leaving 18 bases between. The CDR3 extends over 14 amino acids. Comment on this clonotype: The antigen is not known.

In patients aged 18 to 65, hyperthyroidism was newly diagnosed, with duration under 2 months. Together with thyroid ultrasound, orbital computed tomography, serum thyroxine and TRAb, clinical symptoms were used for diagnoses. Amplified TCR beta CDR3 regions derived from RNA transcripts. The HTBI primer set was used in a first-round RT-PCR of the TCR CDR3. Each CDR3 protein gets one entry after TCRdb re-called the multiplex PCR reads with MiXCR. The repertoire has about 320,000 distinct CDR3 sequences, around a sixth of them found once; the top ten carry approximately 35%. Sample: blood. The rearrangement links TRBV12-3 or TRBV12-4 to TRBJ2-3; tentative D call: TRBD2 (6 bases). The TCR comes from a man under 40 with Graves' hyperthyroidism. The CDR3 loop is CASRVTSGAGTQYF. Here the CDR3 DNA reads TGTGCCAGCAGGGTGACTAGTGGTGCAGGTACGCAGTATTTT.